The 20 T cell receptor beta chains below come from one sample, sequenced in a study of blood T cell repertoires in COVID-19. Using immunoSEQ multiplex PCR, the repertoire was profiled, and TCRdb retains in-frame clones only, with some absent. The sample records approximately 260,000 clones, just under 85% being singletons. The sample was peripheral blood. Receptors were obtained from a woman at least 80 years old with acute or convalescent COVID-19.

The chain recombines TRBV29-1 with TRBJ1-1; D might be TRBD1 (6 bases). Germline lookup yields CDR1 SQVTM and CDR2 ANQGSEA. The V end lost 0 bases, the J end lost 5 bases, and 19 bases lay between the germline ends. There are 16 residues in the CDR3. CDR3 loop: CSVEDLDTGRRTEAFF. CDR3 DNA: TGCAGCGTTGAAGATCTCGATACAGGGCGGAGGACTGAAGCTTTCTTT.

This clone was observed a handful of times. CDR3 sequence: CATSRDPAGNNEQFF. CDR3 coding DNA: TGTGCCACCAGCAGAGATCCGGCAGGGAACAATGAGCAGTTCTTC. The chain uses TRBV15 and TRBJ2-1; a weak D match, TRBD1 (5 bases). This CDR3 region has 15 residues. The V gene lost 0 bases and the J gene lost 5 bases, with 11 bases spanning the gap. CDR1 and CDR2 (germline): LNHNV, YYDKDF (reference sequence).

V gene TRBV28 combines with J gene TRBJ2-7; 11 nucleotides match TRBD2. Trimming at V came to 4 bases and at J to 6 bases, leaving 5 bases not matched to a gene. CDR1 is MDHEN and CDR2 is SYDVKM in the germline V gene. The CDR3 consists of 14 residues. This CDR3 reads CASSSLTSGAEQYF. CDR3 DNA: TGTGCCAGCAGTTCCTTGACTAGCGGGGCCGAGCAGTACTTC.

The V and J genes are TRBV5-4 and TRBJ2-1; 9 bases are a match to TRBD2. After removal of 4 bases from V and 10 bases from J, the junction contained 15 bases not matched to a gene. CDR1 is SGHNT, CDR2 YYREEE, per germline (reference sequence). The CDR3 consists of 16 residues. The CDR3 region is CASSTGGGAGWREQFF. The CDR3 DNA reads TGTGCCAGCAGCACAGGCGGGGGGGCTGGGTGGAGGGAGCAGTTCTTC.

This clone was counted only a few times. The chain uses TRBV5-1 and TRBJ1-4; D is possibly TRBD1 (6 bases). V lost 0 bases, J lost 11 bases, and 14 bases lay in between. This CDR3 is 14 amino acids long. In germline, CDR1 is SGHRS, CDR2 YFSETQ. Here the CDR3 reads CASSLGTDFVKLFF. Here the CDR3 DNA reads TGCGCCAGCAGCTTGGGGACAGACTTTGTGAAACTGTTTTTT.

The chain combines TRBV28 with TRBJ1-4; D possibly corresponds to TRBD1 (6 bases). The V end lost 2 bases, the J end lost 8 bases, and 15 bases lay between the germline ends. CDR1 is MDHEN and CDR2 is SYDVKM in the germline V gene. CDR3 size: 15 residues. CDR3 DNA sequence: TGTGCCAGCAGTTTAGAACAGGGTGCGGGCGAAAAACTGTTTTTT. Its protein is CASSLEQGAGEKLFF.

This clone has only a few counts. J is TRBJ1-1 and V is TRBV28; possibly TRBD1 for D (6 bases). This CDR3 comprises 15 residues. V was pared by 8 bases and J by 2 bases, with 18 bases between. Per the germline V gene, CDR1 is MDHEN and CDR2 is SYDVKM. The CDR3 spells CASQHHRAGNTEAFF. Written as DNA, the CDR3 is TGTGCCAGCCAACACCACAGGGCCGGAAACACTGAAGCTTTCTTT. Based on the CDR3 plus reference TRBV28 and TRBJ1-1, the full variable domain is DVKVTQSSRYLVKRTGEKVFLECVQDMDHENMFWYRQDPGLGLRLIYFSYDVKMKEKGDIPEGYSVSREKKERFSLILESASTNQTSMYLCASQHHRAGNTEAFFGQGTRLTVV.

The J gene is TRBJ1-3, the V gene TRBV9; D unclear. The CDR3 sequence is 16 residues long. Germline CDR1 is SGDLS and CDR2 is YYNGEE. Trimming cost V 0 bases and J 0 bases, with 10 bases left between them. The CDR3 sequence is CASSVATSPSGNTIYF. Here the CDR3 DNA reads TGTGCCAGCAGCGTAGCGACATCTCCCTCTGGAAACACCATATATTTT.

The rearrangement uses TRBV9 and TRBJ2-7; 10 positions match TRBD2. This CDR3 spans 13 amino acids. V lost 2 bases to trimming and J lost 6 bases; unmatched junction nucleotides: 2. From germline, CDR1 is SGDLS and CDR2 YYNGEE. The CDR3 spells CASSVRTSGEQYF. Here the CDR3 DNA reads TGTGCCAGCAGCGTGAGGACTAGCGGCGAGCAGTACTTC.

V gene TRBV29-1 combines with J gene TRBJ2-5; 9 bases are a match to TRBD1. V gave up 6 bases and J gave up 4 bases; unmatched junction bases: 9. The germline V gene encodes CDR1 SQVTM and CDR2 ANQGSEA. The CDR3 has 14 residues. CDR3 loop: CSVSRGQGGETQYF. The CDR3 DNA reads TGCAGCGTATCGAGGGGACAGGGCGGAGAGACCCAGTACTTC.

The rearrangement joins TRBV30 to TRBJ1-4, with D possibly TRBD1 on 5 matching bases. Trimming removed 3 bases from V and 8 bases from J, with 16 bases in between. The CDR3 contains 14 residues. Germline V lookup: CDR1 GTSNPN, CDR2 SVGIG (reference sequence). Here the CDR3 reads CAWRGTALGEKLFF. The CDR3 coding sequence is TGTGCCTGGAGGGGGACTGCACTCGGCGAAAAACTGTTTTTT.

The chain carries TRBV24-1 and TRBJ1-5; D is uncertain. V was clipped by 12 bases and J by 6 bases, with 11 bases between them. The CDR3 contains 11 residues. Germline-derived CDR1 and CDR2 are KGHDR and SFDVKD. The CDR3 nucleotides read TGTGCCCACATCGTGGTTCAGCCCCAGCATTTT. Translating it yields CAHIVVQPQHF.

The chain joins TRBV18 to TRBJ1-4; D ambiguous. The germline V gene encodes CDR1 KGHSH and CDR2 LQKENI. V lost 6 bases to trimming and J lost 5 bases, with 13 bases between them. The CDR3 contains 14 residues. CDR3 sequence reads: CASSRLGVNEKLFF. CDR3 DNA sequence: TGTGCCAGCTCGAGACTCGGGGTCAATGAAAAACTGTTTTTT.

Note on this clone: This same CDR3 is encoded by further DNA sequences in the sample. The chain has TRBV9 and TRBJ1-1, with 8 bases fitting TRBD1. Unmatched junction bases numbered 1, after V lost 2 bases and J lost 1 base. The germline gives CDR1 SGDLS, CDR2 YYNGEE. The CDR3 runs to 14 residues. The CDR3 reads CASSVGQGNTEAFF. The CDR3 DNA reads TGTGCCAGCAGCGTCGGACAGGGGAACACTGAAGCTTTCTTT.

The chain uses TRBV4-2 and TRBJ2-1, with TRBD2 matching 11 bases. This CDR3 has 17 amino acids. Germline loops: CDR1 LGHNA, CDR2 YNFKEQ. V trimming: 4 bases; J trimming: 9 bases; junction bases outside the gene matches: 14. CDR3 amino acids: CASSLNSGLAGGSEQFF. CDR3 DNA sequence: TGTGCCAGCAGCCTCAATTCTGGGCTAGCGGGGGGCAGTGAGCAGTTCTTC.

The chain joins TRBV5-1 to TRBJ1-4, with TRBD1 matching 7 bases. V lost 3 bases to trimming and J lost 10 bases; unmatched junction nucleotides: 9. The length of the CDR3 is 14 residues. The germline gives CDR1 SGHRS, CDR2 YFSETQ. CDR3 in amino acids: CASSSSDGQAKLFF. The CDR3 DNA reads as TGCGCCAGCAGCTCCTCCGACGGACAGGCAAAACTGTTTTTT.

The chain is built from TRBV6-5 and TRBJ1-5; 8 bases align to TRBD1. V lost 6 bases, J lost 10 bases, and 11 bases stayed unmatched. CDR1 MNHEY and CDR2 SVGAGI come from the germline V gene. The length of the CDR3 is 14 residues. The CDR3 DNA follows: TGTGCCAGCAGGAAGGACAGGGCGCGCTTTCCCCAGCATTTT. It translates to CASRKDRARFPQHF.

This chain connects TRBV11-1 to TRBJ2-5, with TRBD1 matching 7 bases. The CDR3 consists of 15 residues. Germline CDR1 is SGHAT and CDR2 is FQDESV (reference sequence). V trimming: 2 bases; J trimming: 5 bases; junction bases outside the gene matches: 8. The CDR3 DNA is TGTGCCAGCAGCTTATCCAGGGGGTTGATTGAGACCCAGTACTTC. Residues: CASSLSRGLIETQYF. Based on the CDR3 plus reference TRBV11-1 and TRBJ2-5, the full variable domain is EAEVAQSPRYKITEKSQAVAFWCDPISGHATLYWYRQILGQGPELLVQFQDESVVDDSQLPKDRFSAERLKGVDSTLKIQPAELGDSAMYLCASSLSRGLIETQYFGPGTRLLVL.

The rearrangement uses TRBV28 and TRBJ2-7; 7 nucleotides align to TRBD1. This CDR3 has 12 amino acids. V lost 5 bases to trimming and J lost 7 bases; unmatched junction nucleotides: 5. CDR1 and CDR2 (germline): MDHEN, SYDVKM. The CDR3 bases are TGTGCCAGCAGTCAGAGGGGGCTTGAGCAGTACTTC. Translating gives CASSQRGLEQYF.

The chain combines TRBV15 with TRBJ1-2; possible D gene TRBD1, 6 bases. Trimming removed 3 bases at V and 6 bases at J, with 20 bases between. The germline CDR1 and CDR2 sequences are LNHNV and YYDKDF (reference sequence). The CDR3 is 16 amino acids. DNA of the CDR3: TGTGCCACCAGCAGTCCGGATCCAACAGGGATACATGGCTACACCTTC. Residues: CATSSPDPTGIHGYTF.